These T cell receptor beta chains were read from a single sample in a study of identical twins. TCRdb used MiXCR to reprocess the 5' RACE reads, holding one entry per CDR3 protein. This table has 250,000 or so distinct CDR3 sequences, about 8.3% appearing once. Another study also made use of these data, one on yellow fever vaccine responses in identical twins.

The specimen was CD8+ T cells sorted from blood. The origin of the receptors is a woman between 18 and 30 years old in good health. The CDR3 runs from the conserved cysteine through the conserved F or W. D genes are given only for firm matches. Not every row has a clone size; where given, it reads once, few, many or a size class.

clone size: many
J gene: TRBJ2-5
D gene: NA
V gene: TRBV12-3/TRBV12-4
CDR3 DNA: TGTGCCAGCAGTTTCCCTCTAGAAGGGGAGACCCAGTACTTC
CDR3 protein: CASSFPLEGETQYF

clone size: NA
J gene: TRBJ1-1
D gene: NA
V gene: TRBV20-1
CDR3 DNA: TGCAGTGCTAGAGATCTGTGGGGACCGAACACTGAAGCTTTCTTT
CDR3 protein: CSARDLWGPNTEAFF

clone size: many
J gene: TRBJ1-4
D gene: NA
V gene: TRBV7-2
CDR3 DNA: TGTGCCAGCAGCTCCTCGAGTGCAACTAATGAAAAACTGTTTTTT
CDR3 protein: CASSSSSATNEKLFF

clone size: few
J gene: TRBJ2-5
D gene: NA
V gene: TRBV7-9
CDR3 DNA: TGTGCCAGCAGCTTAGTTGTTAAGGAGACCCAGTACTTC
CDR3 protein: CASSLVVKETQYF

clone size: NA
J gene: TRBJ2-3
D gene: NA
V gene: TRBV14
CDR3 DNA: TGTGCCAGCAGCCGGATTGTGACCGGGACTTCCTGGGATACGCAGTATTTT
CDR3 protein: CASSRIVTGTSWDTQYF

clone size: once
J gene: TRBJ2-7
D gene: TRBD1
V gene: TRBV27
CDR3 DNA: TGTGCCAGCAGTACCCTGACAGGGGTCGACCACGAGCAGTACTTC
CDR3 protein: CASSTLTGVDHEQYF

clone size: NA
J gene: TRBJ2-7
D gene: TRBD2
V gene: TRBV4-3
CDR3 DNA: TGCGCCAGCAGCCAAGATACGACTAGCGGCCCCTACGAGCAGTACTTC
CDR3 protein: CASSQDTTSGPYEQYF

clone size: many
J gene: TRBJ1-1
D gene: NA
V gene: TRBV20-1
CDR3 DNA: TGCAGTGCTAGAACCCATAGGGGGGGAACGGGGACTGAAGCTTTCTTT
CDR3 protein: CSARTHRGGTGTEAFF

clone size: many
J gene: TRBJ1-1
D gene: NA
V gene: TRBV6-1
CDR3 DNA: TGTGCCAGCAGTGAATCGTCTTGGGGGAACACTGAAGCTTTCTTT
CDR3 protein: CASSESSWGNTEAFF

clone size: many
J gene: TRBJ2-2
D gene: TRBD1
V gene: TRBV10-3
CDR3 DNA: TGTGCCATCAGTGAGACCGGACAGGGCCCTACCGGGGAGCTGTTTTTT
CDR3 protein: CAISETGQGPTGELFF

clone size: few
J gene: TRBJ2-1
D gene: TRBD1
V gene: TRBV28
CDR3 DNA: TGTGCCAGCAGCAACCCGGGACAGGGGATTAATGAGCAGTTCTTC
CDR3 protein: CASSNPGQGINEQFF

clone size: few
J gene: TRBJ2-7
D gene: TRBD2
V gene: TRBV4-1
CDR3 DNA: TGCGCCAGCAGCCAAGATTGGGAGCGGGGGCACCTCTACGAGCAGTACTTC
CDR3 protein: CASSQDWERGHLYEQYF

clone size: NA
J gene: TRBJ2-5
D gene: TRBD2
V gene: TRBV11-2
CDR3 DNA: TGTGCCAGCAGCCTGGAAAGCGGGAGGGCGACCCAGTACTTC
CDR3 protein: CASSLESGRATQYF

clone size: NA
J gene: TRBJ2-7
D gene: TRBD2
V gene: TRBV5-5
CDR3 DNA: TGTGCCAGCAGCCGGACTAGTTTCTACGAGCAGTACTTC
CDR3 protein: CASSRTSFYEQYF

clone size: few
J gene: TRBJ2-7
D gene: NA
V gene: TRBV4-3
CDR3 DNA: TGCGCCAGCAGCCAAGAGTGGGGAACTCAAACCTCCTACGAGCAGTACTTC
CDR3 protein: CASSQEWGTQTSYEQYF

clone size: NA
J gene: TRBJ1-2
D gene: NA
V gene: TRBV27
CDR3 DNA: TGTGCCAGCAGTTCCTCGGGAAGGGGCTACACCTTC
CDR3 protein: CASSSSGRGYTF

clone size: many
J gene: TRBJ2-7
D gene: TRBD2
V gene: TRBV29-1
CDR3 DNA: TGCAGCGTTGTCGAGCGGGAGGGCCCCTACGAGCAGTACTTC
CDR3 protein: CSVVEREGPYEQYF

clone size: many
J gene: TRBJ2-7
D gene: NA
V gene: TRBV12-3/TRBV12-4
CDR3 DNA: TGTGCCAGCAGTTCCAATATCGTTCCCTACGAGCAGTACTTC
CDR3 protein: CASSSNIVPYEQYF

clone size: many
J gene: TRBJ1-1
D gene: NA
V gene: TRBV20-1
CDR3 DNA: TGCAGTGCTAGAGAGAGGGAAAGAAACACTGAAGCTTTCTTT
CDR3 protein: CSARERERNTEAFF

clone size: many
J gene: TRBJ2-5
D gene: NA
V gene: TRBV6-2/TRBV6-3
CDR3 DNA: TGTGCCAGCAGTTCAACCAGAAAAGAGACCCAGTACTTC
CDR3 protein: CASSSTRKETQYF

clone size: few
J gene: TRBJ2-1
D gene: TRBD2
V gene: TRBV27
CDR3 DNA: TGTGCCAGCAGTTTAGCTAGCGGGCCTGGCAATGAGCAGTTCTTC
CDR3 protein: CASSLASGPGNEQFF

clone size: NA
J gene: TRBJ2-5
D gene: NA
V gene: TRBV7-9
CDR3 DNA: TGTGCCAGCAGGACTCCGGGGTTTGAGACCCAGTACTTC
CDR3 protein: CASRTPGFETQYF

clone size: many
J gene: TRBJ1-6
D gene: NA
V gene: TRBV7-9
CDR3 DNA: TGTGCCAGCAGCTTAGGGCCCGCCGTAGATAATTCACCCCTCCACTTT
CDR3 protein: CASSLGPAVDNSPLHF

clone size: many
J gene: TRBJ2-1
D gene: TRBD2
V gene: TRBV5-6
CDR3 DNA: TGTGCCAGCAGCTTGTCTGAGCTAGCGGGAGTGAATGAGCAGTTCTTC
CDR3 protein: CASSLSELAGVNEQFF

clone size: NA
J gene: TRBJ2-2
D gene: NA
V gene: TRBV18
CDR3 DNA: TGTGCCAGCTCAGGGGACACCACGAACACCGGGGAGCTGTTTTTT
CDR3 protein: CASSGDTTNTGELFF

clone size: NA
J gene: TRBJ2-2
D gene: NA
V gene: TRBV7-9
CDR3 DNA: TGTGCCAGCAGCAACAGGGACCACACCGGGGAGCTGTTTTTT
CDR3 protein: CASSNRDHTGELFF

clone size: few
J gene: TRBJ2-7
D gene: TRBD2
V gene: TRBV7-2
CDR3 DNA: TGTGCCAGCAGCTCTAGCGGGAGCCCCTACGAGCAGTACTTC
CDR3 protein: CASSSSGSPYEQYF

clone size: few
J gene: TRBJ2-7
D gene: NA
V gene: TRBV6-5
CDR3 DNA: TGTGCCAGCAGTTCCGGGACAACTAACGAGCAGTACTTC
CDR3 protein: CASSSGTTNEQYF

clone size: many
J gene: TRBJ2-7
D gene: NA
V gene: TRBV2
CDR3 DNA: TGTGCCAGCGAAGGGACGGGCAGCTCCTACGAGCAGTACTTC
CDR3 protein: CASEGTGSSYEQYF

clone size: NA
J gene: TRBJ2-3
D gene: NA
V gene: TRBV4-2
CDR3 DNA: TGTGCCAGCAGCCTCAGTTCGGTGGGGGAGCAAGCAACCGATACGCAGTATTTT
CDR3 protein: CASSLSSVGEQATDTQYF

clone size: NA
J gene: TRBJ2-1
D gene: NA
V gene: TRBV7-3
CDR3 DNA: TGTGCCAGCAGCGTCCCCGGGACATTAGAGCAGTTCTTC
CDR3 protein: CASSVPGTLEQFF

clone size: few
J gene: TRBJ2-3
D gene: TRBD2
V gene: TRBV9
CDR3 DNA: TGTGCCAGCTCCAAGACTGCGGGGGGCGTTAAGATGGTTCTTGTAGATACGCAGTATTTT
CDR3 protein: CASSKTAGGVKMVLVDTQYF

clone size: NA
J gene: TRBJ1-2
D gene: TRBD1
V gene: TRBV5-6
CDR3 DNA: TGTGCCAGCAGCTTGGTGGGACAGAAGATCTATGGCTACACCTTC
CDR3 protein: CASSLVGQKIYGYTF

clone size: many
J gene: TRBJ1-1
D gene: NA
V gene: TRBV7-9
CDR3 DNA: TGTGCCAGCAGCTTCCACCCGAAGATGAACACTGAAGCTTTCTTT
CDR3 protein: CASSFHPKMNTEAFF

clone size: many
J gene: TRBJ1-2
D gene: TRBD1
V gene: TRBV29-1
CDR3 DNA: TGCAGCGTTGCCCCCACGTTTGACAGGGCCGGCTACACCTTC
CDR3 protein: CSVAPTFDRAGYTF

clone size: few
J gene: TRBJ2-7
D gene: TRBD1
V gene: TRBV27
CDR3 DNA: TGTGCCAGCGGACAGGGGGCGCGGTACGAGCAGTACTTC
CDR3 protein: CASGQGARYEQYF

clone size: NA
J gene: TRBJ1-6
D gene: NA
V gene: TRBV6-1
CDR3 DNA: TGTGCCAGCAGTGTACAGTATCCCTATAATTCACCCCTCCACTTT
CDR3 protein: CASSVQYPYNSPLHF

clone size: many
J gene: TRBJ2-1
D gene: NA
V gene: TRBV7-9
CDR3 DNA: TGTGCCAGCAGCTCGGCTGCGTCCTACAATGAGCAGTTCTTC
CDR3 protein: CASSSAASYNEQFF

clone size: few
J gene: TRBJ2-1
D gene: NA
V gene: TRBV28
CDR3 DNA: TGTGCCAGCAGTTTCGGCTACGTCAATGAGCAGTTCTTC
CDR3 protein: CASSFGYVNEQFF

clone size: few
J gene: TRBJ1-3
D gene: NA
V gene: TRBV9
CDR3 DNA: TGTGCCAGCAGCGTTCAATACTCTGGAAACACCATATATTTT
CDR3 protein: CASSVQYSGNTIYF

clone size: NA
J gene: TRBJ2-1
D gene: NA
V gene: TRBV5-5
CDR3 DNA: TGTGCCAGCAGCTTGGTGCCGGCTCAGGATGAGCAGTTCTTC
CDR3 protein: CASSLVPAQDEQFF

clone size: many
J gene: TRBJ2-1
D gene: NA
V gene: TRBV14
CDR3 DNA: TGTGCCAGCAGCCAGGAGCGGAACTACAATGAGCAGTTCTTC
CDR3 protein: CASSQERNYNEQFF

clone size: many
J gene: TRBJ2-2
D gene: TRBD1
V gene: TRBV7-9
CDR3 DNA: TGTGCCAGCAGCTTCCCAGGGGGCGAGGCCGGGGAGCTGTTTTTT
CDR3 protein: CASSFPGGEAGELFF

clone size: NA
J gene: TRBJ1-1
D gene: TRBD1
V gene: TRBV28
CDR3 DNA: TGTGCCAGCAGTCGACTGACAGGGGGCGGCACTGAAGCTTTCTTT
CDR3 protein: CASSRLTGGGTEAFF

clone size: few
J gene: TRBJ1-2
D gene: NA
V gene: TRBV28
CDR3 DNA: TGTGCCAGCACTTCGGACTTGAACTATGGCTACACCTTC
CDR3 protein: CASTSDLNYGYTF

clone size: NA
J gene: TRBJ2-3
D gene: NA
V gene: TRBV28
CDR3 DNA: TGTGCCAGCAGTTTAAGGATCGGGGCAGGGTGGGCAGATACGCAGTATTTT
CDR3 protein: CASSLRIGAGWADTQYF

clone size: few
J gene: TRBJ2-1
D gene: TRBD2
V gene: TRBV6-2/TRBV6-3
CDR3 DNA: TGTGCCAGCGGCCCGCGGGGGAACTACAATGAGCAGTTCTTC
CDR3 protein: CASGPRGNYNEQFF

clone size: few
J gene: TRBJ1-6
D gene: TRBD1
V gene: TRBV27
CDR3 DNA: TGTGCCAGCAGTTCCGGGACAGGCCATTCACCCCTCCACTTT
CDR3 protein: CASSSGTGHSPLHF

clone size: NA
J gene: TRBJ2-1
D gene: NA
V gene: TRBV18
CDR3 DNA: TGTGCCAGCTCACCACCATTAGACACGGACAATGAGCAGTTCTTC
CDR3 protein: CASSPPLDTDNEQFF

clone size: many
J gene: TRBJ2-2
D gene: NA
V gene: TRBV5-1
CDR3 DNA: TGCGCCAGCAGCTTGGGATGGGCTCCCGGGGAGCTGTTTTTT
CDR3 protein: CASSLGWAPGELFF

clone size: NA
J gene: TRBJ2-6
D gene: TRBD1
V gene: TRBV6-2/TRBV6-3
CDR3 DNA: TGTGCCAGCAGCCCCGAGCTGGTGGGACAGGGGTGGATTGGGGCCAACGTCCTGACTTTC
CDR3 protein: CASSPELVGQGWIGANVLTF

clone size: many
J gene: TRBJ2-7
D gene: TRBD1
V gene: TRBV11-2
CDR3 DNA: TGTGCCACCCAAGCATGGGACGACAGGGACGGCTACGAGCAGTACTTC
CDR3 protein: CATQAWDDRDGYEQYF

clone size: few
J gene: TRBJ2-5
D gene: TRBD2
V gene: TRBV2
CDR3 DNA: TGTGCCAGCAAGCGGGGGCAGGGGACATACCTCCAAGAGACCCAGTACTTC
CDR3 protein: CASKRGQGTYLQETQYF

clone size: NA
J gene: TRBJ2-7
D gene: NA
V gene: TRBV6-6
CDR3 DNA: TGTGCCAGCAGTTACTCCTGGGACGAGCAGTACTTC
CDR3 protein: CASSYSWDEQYF

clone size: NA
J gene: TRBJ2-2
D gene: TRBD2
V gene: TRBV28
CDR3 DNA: TGTGCCAGCAGTTTACGGCGGGGGGGCCCGGCCGGGGAGCTGTTTTTT
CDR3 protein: CASSLRRGGPAGELFF

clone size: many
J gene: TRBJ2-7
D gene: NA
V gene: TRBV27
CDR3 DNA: TGTGCCAGCAGTTTGCAGGGTTCCGAGCAGTACTTC
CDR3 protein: CASSLQGSEQYF

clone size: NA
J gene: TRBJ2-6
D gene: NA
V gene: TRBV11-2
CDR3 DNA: TGTGCCAGCAGCTTAGGAGGGTACGGGGGGGCCAACGTCCTGACTTTC
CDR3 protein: CASSLGGYGGANVLTF

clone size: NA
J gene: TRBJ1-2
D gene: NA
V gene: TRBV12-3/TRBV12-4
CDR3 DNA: TGTGCCAGCACAACGGTTCCTAACTATGGCTACACCTTC
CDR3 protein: CASTTVPNYGYTF

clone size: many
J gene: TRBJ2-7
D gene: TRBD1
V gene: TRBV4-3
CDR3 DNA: TGCGCCAGCAGCCAAGGGCAGGGGGCGCTTGGGGAGCAGTACTTC
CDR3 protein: CASSQGQGALGEQYF